The 17 T cell receptor beta chains below were found in one sample sequenced in a study of cytomegalovirus exposure and HLA in healthy donors. Some clones are missing from TCRdb's copy, which holds only in-frame ones; the method was immunoSEQ multiplex PCR. The sample shows 150,000 to 200,000 clones, more than 75% of them seen only once. The sample comprised PBMCs. Every receptor here comes from a man between 25 and 39 years old in good health and CMV-seropositive.

The chain combines TRBV5-4 with TRBJ1-2; D is undetermined. The V gene lost 4 bases and the J gene lost 8 bases, with 15 bases spanning the gap. CDR1 is SGHNT and CDR2 is YYREEE in the germline V gene (reference sequence). The CDR3 runs to 13 residues. This chain's CDR3 is CASSLNTRRGYTF. Here the CDR3 DNA reads TGTGCCAGCAGCCTCAATACCCGAAGGGGCTACACCTTC.

This rearrangement joins TRBV28 to TRBJ2-2; D call uncertain. With 3 bases removed from V and 0 bases from J, the gap between germline ends came to 8 bases. Per germline, CDR1 MDHEN and CDR2 SYDVKM. The CDR3 runs to 15 residues. The CDR3 protein is CASSLGSANTGELFF. CDR3 nucleotides: TGTGCCAGCAGTTTGGGCAGCGCGAACACCGGGGAGCTGTTTTTT.

This chain uses TRBV7-9 with TRBJ2-5; TRBD2 matches 9 bases. V lost 2 bases to trimming and J lost 0 bases; unmatched junction nucleotides: 13. Germline CDR1 reads SEHNR; CDR2 reads FQNEAQ (reference sequence). This CDR3 is built from 19 residues. This chain's CDR3 is CASSLPLGLADLYQETQYF. The CDR3 DNA follows: TGTGCCAGCAGCTTACCCCTGGGACTAGCAGACCTGTACCAAGAGACCCAGTACTTC. The whole variable domain, remainder taken from reference TRBV7-9 and TRBJ2-5, is DTGVSQNPRHKITKRGQNVTFRCDPISEHNRLYWYRQTLGQGPEFLTYFQNEAQLEKSRLLSDRFSAERPKGSFSTLEIQRTEQGDSAMYLCASSLPLGLADLYQETQYFGPGTRLLVL.

The chain employs TRBV11-2 and TRBJ2-7; D not resolved. Looked up from germline, CDR1 is SGHAT and CDR2 is FQNNGV. Between the trimmed V and J ends, which lost 1 base and 4 bases, there was a span of 8 bases. This CDR3 comprises 13 residues. The CDR3, as DNA: TGTGCCAGCAGCTTAGTAGGGCTGTACGAGCAGTACTTC. It is translated as CASSLVGLYEQYF.

The chain uses TRBV29-1 and TRBJ2-2; D not resolved. Trimming took 6 bases from V and 6 from J, leaving 8 bases between them. From germline, CDR1 is SQVTM and CDR2 ANQGSEA. The CDR3 totals 11 residues. CDR3 residues: CSVDSPGELFF. CDR3 nucleotide sequence: TGCAGCGTCGACTCACCCGGGGAGCTGTTTTTT.

This sequence joins TRBV2 and TRBJ1-2; D not certain. This CDR3 is 13 amino acids long. Per germline, CDR1 SNHLY and CDR2 FYNNEI. V lost 4 bases, J lost 4 bases, and 10 bases lay in between. The CDR3 loop reads CASSVRAGYGYTF. In DNA form, the CDR3 reads TGTGCCAGCAGTGTACGGGCGGGCTATGGCTACACCTTC.

The chain carries TRBV30 and TRBJ2-1; D is undetermined. The length of the CDR3 is 11 residues. V was trimmed by 2 bases and J by 9 bases, leaving 8 bases between them. Germline CDR1 GTSNPN, CDR2 SVGIG (reference sequence). The CDR3 DNA is TGTGCCTGGAGTCCTCGGTTTGAGCAGTTCTTC. Its translation: CAWSPRFEQFF.

V is TRBV28 and J is TRBJ1-1, with TRBD1 matching over 9 bases. The germline gives CDR1 MDHEN, CDR2 SYDVKM. The V segment lost 6 bases and the J segment 1 base; nucleotides outside the gene matches: 6. The CDR3 totals 15 residues. CDR3 sequence (DNA): TGTGCCAGCAGCCCCCCGACAGGGGGGAACACTGAAGCTTTCTTT. It encodes CASSPPTGGNTEAFF.

The genes are TRBV6-5 and TRBJ1-3; D remains ambiguous. This CDR3 is built from 13 residues. The germline CDR1 and CDR2 sequences are MNHEY and SVGAGI. The V end was cut by 7 bases, the J end by 0 bases, with 7 bases between. The CDR3 is CASTSFSGNTIYF. CDR3 sequence (DNA): TGTGCCAGCACCTCATTCTCTGGAAACACCATATATTTT.

The chain joins TRBV7-6 to TRBJ2-1, with D hard to call. With 5 bases removed from V and 9 bases from J, the gap between germline ends came to 11 bases. Germline CDR1 SGHVS, CDR2 FNYEAQ. The CDR3 loop spans 12 amino acids. The DNA for the CDR3 is TGTGCCAGCAGCCTCACTCACAGTGAGCAGTTCTTC. This sequence encodes CASSLTHSEQFF. Full variable domain (rest looked up from reference TRBV7-6 and TRBJ2-1): GAGVSQSPRYKVTKRGQDVALRCDPISGHVSLYWYRQALGQGPEFLTYFNYEAQQDKSGLPNDRFSAERPEGSISTLTIQRTEQRDSAMYRCASSLTHSEQFFGPGTRLTVL.

Worth noting for this clone: This same CDR3 is encoded by further DNA sequences in the sample. V usage is TRBV29-1 and J usage is TRBJ1-5; D is uncertain. The length of the CDR3 is 12 residues. The germline gives CDR1 SQVTM, CDR2 ANQGSEA. Trimming took off 4 bases at V and 3 bases at J, with 7 bases between the two ends. The CDR3 reads CSVGQPNQPQHF. The DNA for the CDR3 is TGCAGCGTTGGCCAACCCAATCAGCCCCAGCATTTT. Full variable domain (outside the CDR3, taken from reference TRBV29-1 and TRBJ1-5): SAVISQKPSRDICQRGTSLTIQCQVDSQVTMMFWYRQQPGQSLTLIATANQGSEATYESGFVIDKFPISRPNLTFSTLTVSNMSPEDSSIYLCSVGQPNQPQHFGDGTRLSIL.

V and J are TRBV4-2 and TRBJ2-1; 8 bases fit TRBD2. CDR3 length: 14 amino acids. The germline CDR1 and CDR2 sequences are LGHNA and YNFKEQ. V trimming: 0 bases; J trimming: 16 bases; junction bases outside the gene matches: 11. CDR3 loop: CASSQDRTGTSFFF. The CDR3 DNA follows: TGTGCCAGCAGCCAAGATAGGACCGGGACTAGTTTTTTCTTC.

In this sample, this clone turned up once. The chain combines TRBV6-1 with TRBJ1-6; 7 nucleotides agree with TRBD1. The CDR3 length is 17 residues. Germline CDR1 MNHNS, CDR2 SASEGT. After removal of 2 bases from V and 3 bases from J, the junction contained 7 bases not matched to a gene. CDR3: CASSERGLTGYNSPLHF. The CDR3 nucleotides are TGTGCCAGCAGTGAAAGGGGGCTGACAGGCTATAATTCACCCCTCCACTTT.

The rearrangement uses TRBV27 and TRBJ2-7; D is uncertain. This CDR3 has 14 residues. The germline gives CDR1 MNHEY, CDR2 SMNVEV (reference sequence). Trimming stripped 1 base from V and 0 bases from J, with 7 bases between. The CDR3 nucleotides are TGTGCCAGCAGTTTATACCGTAACTCCTACGAGCAGTACTTC. It codes for CASSLYRNSYEQYF.

The chain employs TRBV7-9 and TRBJ1-2; perhaps TRBD1 as D (6 bases). The germline V gene has CDR1 SEHNR and CDR2 FQNEAQ (reference sequence). This CDR3 has 16 residues. V was pared by 2 bases and J by 7 bases, with 20 bases between. The CDR3 region has the DNA TGTGCCAGCAGCTTAAATTCGGAGGGACACTTCCTTGGCTACACCTTC. Translated, it gives CASSLNSEGHFLGYTF.

This clone was observed a few times. The chain combines TRBV30 with TRBJ1-6; TRBD1 is a possible D gene (5 bases). This CDR3 has 13 residues. Trimming took off 4 bases at V and 8 bases at J, with 12 bases between the two ends. Germline CDR1 is GTSNPN and CDR2 is SVGIG (reference sequence). CDR3 coding DNA: TGTGCCTGGACGGGGGGGGGAGATTCACCCCTCCACTTT. It translates to CAWTGGGDSPLHF.

The chain couples TRBV5-6 to TRBJ2-5; D perhaps matches TRBD1 (5 bases). V gave up 2 bases and J gave up 6 bases, with 20 bases separating them. The CDR3 loop spans 16 amino acids. Per germline, CDR1 SGHDT and CDR2 YYEEEE. DNA for the CDR3: TGTGCCAGCAGCTTCGGTGTAGGGCAGGGCGCCCAGACCCAGTACTTC. Translating it yields CASSFGVGQGAQTQYF.